This T cell receptor (beta chain) was sequenced in a study of beta chain features in type 1 diabetes. The CDR3 is 14 amino acids. The germline V gene has CDR1 SQVTM and CDR2 ANQGSEA. After removal of 7 bases from V and 2 bases from J, the junction contained 9 bases not matched to a gene. Investigators reverse transcribed all isolated RNA, so they sequenced expressed TCRB transcripts. Sequencing used immunoSEQ multiplex PCR; TCRdb keeps in-frame clones, though not all of them. The sample includes some 500,000 clones, about an eighth of them seen just once. Study results and limitations: There was a possibility that cDNA sequencing over-represented cells with high TCR expression.

Each of the CD4+ naive, central memory, regulatory and stem cell-like memory populations was sorted via CD45RO/CCR7/CD25/CD127/CD95/CD27. In its sample, this clone was seen a few times. The antigen remains undetermined. This chain joins TRBV29-1 and TRBJ2-5, with TRBD1 matching over 8 bases. What was sequenced was naive CD4+ T cells from blood. The clonotype was recovered from a young woman in good health. CDR3 region: CSGGPRGPQETQYF. The CDR3 region has the DNA TGCAGCGGCGGCCCCAGGGGGCCTCAAGAGACCCAGTACTTC.